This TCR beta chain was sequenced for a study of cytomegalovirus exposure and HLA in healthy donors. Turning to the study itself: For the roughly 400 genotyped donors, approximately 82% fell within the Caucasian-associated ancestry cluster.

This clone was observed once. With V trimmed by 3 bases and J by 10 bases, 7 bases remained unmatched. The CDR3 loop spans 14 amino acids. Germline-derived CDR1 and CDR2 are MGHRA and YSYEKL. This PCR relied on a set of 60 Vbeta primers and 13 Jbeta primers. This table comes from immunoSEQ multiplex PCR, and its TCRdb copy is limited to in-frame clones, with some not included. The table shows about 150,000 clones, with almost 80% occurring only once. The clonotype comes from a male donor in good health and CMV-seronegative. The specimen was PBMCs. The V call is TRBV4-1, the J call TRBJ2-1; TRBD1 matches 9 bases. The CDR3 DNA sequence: TGCGCCAGCAGCCAGCCGGGACAGGGCAGGGAGCAGTTCTTC. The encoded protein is CASSQPGQGREQFF.